The clone carrying this T cell receptor beta chain showed up just once. This sample was included in a study of T-cell reconstitution after alpha-beta-depleted transplantation in children. Trimming shortened V by 3 bases and J by 7 bases, and 7 bases separated the two germline ends. There are 12 residues in the CDR3. Molecular barcoding with unique molecular identifiers was used for the TCRbeta library. TCRdb re-called the PCR reads with MiXCR, one entry per CDR3 protein. The sample includes hundreds of thousands of distinct CDR3 sequences, 16% seen only once; the top ten take about 5%. The material sequenced was PBMCs, mostly from graft donor cells, taken 360 days after TCRalphabeta/CD19-depleted stem cell transplant. This receptor was taken from a male patient younger than 18 who had a stem cell transplant for acute lymphoblastic leukemia, so the T cells may come from the graft donor. The J gene is TRBJ1-3, the V gene TRBV12-3 or TRBV12-4; no reliable D call. CDR3 sequence reads: CASSFEGNTIYF. As DNA, the CDR3 is TGTGCCAGCAGTTTCGAGGGTAACACCATATATTTT.